Each of the 22 T cell receptor beta chains below was sequenced from the same sample in a study of T cells after somatic rescue of genetic block. Repertoires were generated with immunoSEQ multiplex PCR, while TCRdb's copy carries only in-frame clones and drops some. The sample holds about 12,000 clones, approximately 74% seen once. The specimen was peripheral blood mononuclear cells (PBMCs). The receptor source for this set is a boy younger than 18.

This sequence joins TRBV18 and TRBJ2-7; tentative D call: TRBD2 (6 bases). Trimming took off 2 bases at V and 0 bases at J, with 8 bases between the two ends. Germline-derived CDR1 and CDR2 are KGHSH and LQKENI. CDR3 length: 14 residues. DNA of the CDR3: TGTGCCAGCTCACCAACGGGGGACTCCTACGAGCAGTACTTC. Translating gives CASSPTGDSYEQYF.

By proportion, this clone is medium-sized (0.01 to 0.1%). The chain uses TRBV7-8 and TRBJ1-5; 9 nucleotides align to TRBD1. Germline CDR1 reads SGHVS; CDR2 reads FQNEAQ. The length of the CDR3 is 15 residues. After removal of 4 bases from V and 4 bases from J, the junction contained 5 bases not matched to a gene. CDR3 nucleotides: TGTGCCAGCAGCTCCAACAGGGGGCCTAATCAGCCCCAGCATTTT. Translation gives CASSSNRGPNQPQHF.

This CDR3 reads CASSLVSGGAGETQYF. CDR3 DNA: TGCGCCAGCAGCTTGGTTAGCGGGGGGGCCGGGGAGACCCAGTACTTC. The V gene is TRBV5-1, the J gene TRBJ2-5, with 11 bases aligning to TRBD2. With V trimmed by 0 bases and J by 5 bases, 6 bases remained unmatched. CDR1 and CDR2 from the germline V gene are SGHRS and YFSETQ. The CDR3 sequence is 16 residues long.

The chain carries TRBV11-2 and TRBJ1-3, with D perhaps TRBD1 (5 bases). Looked up from germline, CDR1 is SGHAT and CDR2 is FQNNGV. The V and J ends lost 3 bases and 4 bases respectively, with 22 bases between them. The CDR3 loop spans 18 amino acids. The CDR3 loop reads CASSLSSADILWGNTIYF. The CDR3 region has the DNA TGTGCCAGCAGCTTGAGCTCTGCGGACATCCTATGGGGAAACACCATATATTTT.

The V gene is TRBV27, the J gene TRBJ2-1; D is possibly TRBD1 (6 bases). Per germline, CDR1 MNHEY and CDR2 SMNVEV (reference sequence). The CDR3 runs 15 residues. Trimming pared 5 bases from V and 3 bases from J, leaving 14 bases between. CDR3 DNA: TGTGCCAGCAGTGCACAGGGAAAGGTCTACAATGAGCAGTTCTTC. Its protein is CASSAQGKVYNEQFF.

As for this clone: The junction departs from germline at one end; a sequencing error may be responsible. V and J are TRBV28 and TRBJ2-7; 8 bases fit TRBD1. Germline V CDR1 and CDR2: MDHEN, SYDVKM. The CDR3 extends over 13 amino acids. CDR3 amino acids: CASTLWTGSKQYF. The CDR3 bases are TGTGCCAGCACTTTATGGACAGGGTCTAAGCAGTACTTC.

The chain carries TRBV28 and TRBJ2-1, with D tentatively TRBD2 (7 bases). The CDR3 is made up of 17 amino acids. V shed 6 bases and J shed 7 bases, with 25 bases lying between them. Per germline, CDR1 MDHEN and CDR2 SYDVKM. The CDR3 here is CASSSRMVRGGGNEQFF. CDR3 bases: TGTGCCAGCAGCTCCCGGATGGTGAGGGGGGGAGGGAATGAGCAGTTCTTC.

This chain joins TRBV11-2 and TRBJ2-3; D is unclear. Trimming took 5 bases from V and 0 from J, leaving 9 bases between them. Germline CDR1 SGHAT, CDR2 FQNNGV. The CDR3 length is 14 residues. CDR3 DNA sequence: TGTGCCAGCAGCCCTACAGTCAGCACAGATACGCAGTATTTT. It yields the protein CASSPTVSTDTQYF.

The CDR3 nucleotides are TGTGCCAGCTCACCACCGAGCGGCAGAGATTACGAGCAGTACTTC. Translating gives CASSPPSGRDYEQYF. The chain is built from TRBV18 and TRBJ2-7, with D possibly being TRBD2 (5 bases). Trimming cost V 0 bases and J 4 bases, with 13 bases left between them. Looked up from germline, CDR1 is KGHSH and CDR2 is LQKENI. The CDR3 runs 15 residues.

The chain uses TRBV6-4 and TRBJ1-5, with 7 bases that match TRBD1. Per the germline V gene, CDR1 is MRHNA and CDR2 is SNTAGT. The CDR3 is 14 residues long. V lost 4 bases to trimming and J lost 7 bases; unmatched junction nucleotides: 7. The CDR3 reads CASSVEGGGQPQHF. The CDR3 bases are TGTGCCAGCAGTGTAGAAGGGGGCGGGCAGCCCCAGCATTTT.

This clone was observed a few times. The chain links TRBV11-1 to TRBJ2-7; D gene ambiguous. Germline V gives CDR1 SGHAT, CDR2 FQDESV (reference sequence). V was cut by 5 bases and J by 0 bases, with 11 bases left in between. The CDR3 is 14 residues long. The CDR3 loop reads CASSPVYSSYEQYF. The CDR3 DNA reads TGTGCCAGCAGCCCAGTTTATAGCTCCTACGAGCAGTACTTC. Supplemented by reference TRBV11-1 and TRBJ2-7, the full variable domain reads EAEVAQSPRYKITEKSQAVAFWCDPISGHATLYWYRQILGQGPELLVQFQDESVVDDSQLPKDRFSAERLKGVDSTLKIQPAELGDSAMYLCASSPVYSSYEQYFGPGTRLTVT.

The chain carries TRBV27 and TRBJ2-7, with D maybe TRBD1 (6 bases). The CDR3 totals 14 residues. V was cut by 2 bases and J by 3 bases, with 11 bases left in between. CDR1 and CDR2 (germline): MNHEY, SMNVEV (reference sequence). Here the CDR3 reads CASSLNRVLYEQYF. The CDR3 nucleotides read TGTGCCAGCAGTTTAAACAGGGTACTCTACGAGCAGTACTTC.

The chain links TRBV19 to TRBJ2-7; weak D call: TRBD2 (5 bases). Germline assignment: CDR1 LNHDA and CDR2 SQIVND (reference sequence). Trimming stripped 2 bases from V and 7 bases from J, with 12 bases between. The CDR3 consists of 13 residues. CDR3 sequence (DNA): TGTGCCAGTAGTATAAGCGGAACGGAAGAGCAGTACTTC. Its translation: CASSISGTEEQYF.

To note about this clone: One end of the junction fails to match germline, which may point to a read error. The V gene is TRBV18, the J gene TRBJ2-7, with 9 bases aligning to TRBD1. The CDR3 sequence is 14 residues long. Germline V gene sequence: CDR1 KGHSH, CDR2 LQKENI. For the CDR3, the DNA is TGTGTCAGCTCACCAGCGGACAGGGGCTACGAGCAGTACTTC. Protein product: CVSSPADRGYEQYF.

This rearrangement joins TRBV27 to TRBJ2-3; 13 nucleotides match TRBD2. Germline CDR1 MNHEY, CDR2 SMNVEV (reference sequence). The CDR3 spans 17 residues. Unmatched junction bases numbered 10, after V lost 5 bases and J lost 5 bases. CDR3 bases: TGTGCCAGCAGTCCAGAACGACTAGCGGGAGGAGGAGATACGCAGTATTTT. It yields the protein CASSPERLAGGGDTQYF.

V is TRBV30 and J is TRBJ1-5; D is uncertain. This CDR3 contains 15 residues. Germline lookup yields CDR1 GTSNPN and CDR2 SVGIG (reference sequence). Between the trimmed V and J ends, which lost 1 base and 3 bases, there was a span of 13 bases. The CDR3 bases are TGTGCCTGGAGTGAGGGTCTCTCTTCCAATCAGCCCCAGCATTTT. Translation gives CAWSEGLSSNQPQHF.

CDR3 residues: CASSAGDVSYEQYF. The CDR3 DNA follows: TGCGCCAGCAGCGCTGGGGACGTATCCTACGAGCAGTACTTC. The rearrangement joins TRBV5-1 to TRBJ2-7; D possibly uses TRBD1 or TRBD2 (5 bases each). Germline assignment: CDR1 SGHRS and CDR2 YFSETQ. The CDR3 is 14 residues long. Between the trimmed V and J ends, which lost 4 bases and 1 base, there was a span of 12 bases.

This clone was seen a handful of times. The chain recombines TRBV7-9 with TRBJ2-7; the D is unclear. Trimming removed 1 base at V and 0 bases at J, with 7 bases between. CDR1 and CDR2 (germline): SEHNR, FQNEAQ (reference sequence). The CDR3 is 14 residues long. CDR3 sequence (DNA): TGTGCCAGCAGCTTAGGCCCGAGCTCCTACGAGCAGTACTTC. Amino acid sequence: CASSLGPSSYEQYF.

This chain connects TRBV5-6 to TRBJ1-2, with 7 positions matching TRBD1. The germline CDR1 and CDR2 sequences are SGHDT and YYEEEE. The CDR3 sequence is 13 residues long. Trimming took 0 bases from V and 8 from J; bases not matched to a gene: 4. CDR3 sequence reads: CASSLEGASGYTF. CDR3 DNA sequence: TGTGCCAGCAGCTTGGAGGGGGCCTCCGGCTACACCTTC.

This chain uses TRBV9 with TRBJ1-2; 8 bases fit TRBD1. The CDR3 length is 17 residues. Germline trimming cut 4 bases from V and 4 bases from J; bases unmatched to any gene: 15. CDR1 is SGDLS and CDR2 is YYNGEE in the germline V gene. CDR3 nucleotides: TGTGCCAGCAGCATCGGACAGGGATCTTGGGGAGGCTATGGCTACACCTTC. Protein sequence: CASSIGQGSWGGYGYTF.

The CDR3 nucleotides read TGTGCCAGCAGCTGGAGCCCTGGTGAGACCCAGTACTTC. Its protein product is CASSWSPGETQYF. V and J are TRBV7-3 and TRBJ2-5, with no clear D. CDR1 SGHTA and CDR2 FQGTGA come from the germline V gene. This CDR3 region has 13 residues. Trimming cost V 4 bases and J 5 bases, with 11 bases left between them.

The chain is built from TRBV29-1 and TRBJ2-5; TRBD1 aligns across 7 bases. J gave up 1 base and V 7 bases, and 6 bases lay outside the gene matches. The germline gives CDR1 SQVTM, CDR2 ANQGSEA. The CDR3 sequence is 13 residues long. DNA for the CDR3: TGCAGCGCCCCCCGACAGGGCCAAGAGACCCAGTACTTC. Encoded protein: CSAPRQGQETQYF.